This entry lists 5 T cell receptor beta chains sequenced from one sample in a study of cytomegalovirus exposure and HLA in healthy donors. Sequencing used immunoSEQ multiplex PCR; TCRdb keeps in-frame clones, though not all of them. The sample lists approximately 170,000 clones, more than 70% seen once, with approximately 10% in the top ten. The material sequenced was PBMCs. These TCRs come from a man aged 25-40 years in good health and CMV-seropositive.

The V call is TRBV7-2, the J call TRBJ2-2, with 10 bases lining up with TRBD1. The CDR3 has 18 amino acids. Germline CDR1 is SGHTA and CDR2 is FQGNSA. Losses at the gene ends were 5 bases for V and 6 bases for J; bases not matched to a gene: 15. The CDR3 spells CASSASGTGAASPGELFF. The CDR3, as DNA: TGTGCCAGCAGCGCCTCCGGGACAGGGGCCGCAAGCCCCGGGGAGCTGTTTTTT.

This clone was recorded only once. The chain is built from TRBV13 and TRBJ2-2, with 7 nucleotides matching TRBD2. The CDR3 consists of 14 residues. V gave up 3 bases and J gave up 4 bases; unmatched junction bases: 2. Germline V lookup: CDR1 PRHDT, CDR2 FYEKMQ (reference sequence). CDR3 bases: TGTGCCAGCAGCTTCCGGGGGGTCACCGGGGAGCTGTTTTTT. Protein sequence: CASSFRGVTGELFF. Using reference TRBV13 and TRBJ2-2 for the parts outside the CDR3, the full variable domain is AAGVIQSPRHLIKEKRETATLKCYPIPRHDTVYWYQQGPGQDPQFLISFYEKMQSDKGSIPDRFSAQQFSDYHSELNMSSLELGDSALYFCASSFRGVTGELFFGEGSRLTVL.

This clone was seen ten or more times. V is TRBV5-4 and J is TRBJ2-7; 8 nucleotides line up with TRBD2. The V gene end was trimmed by 2 bases and the J gene end by 6 bases; junction bases not matched to a gene: 7. The length of the CDR3 is 14 residues. Germline lookup yields CDR1 SGHNT and CDR2 YYREEE (reference sequence). The CDR3 coding sequence is TGTGCCAGCAGCTTCATGGGACTAGATTCCGAGCAGTACTTC. This translates into CASSFMGLDSEQYF.

The chain joins TRBV30 to TRBJ2-5; D possibly corresponds to TRBD2 (6 bases). CDR3 length: 13 residues. V was trimmed by 3 bases and J by 9 bases, leaving 17 bases between them. Germline CDR1 reads GTSNPN; CDR2 reads SVGIG (reference sequence). CDR3 region: CAWSPGVQRAQYF. CDR3 bases: TGTGCCTGGAGCCCCGGGGTACAGCGGGCCCAGTACTTC.

This clone was seen just once. The rearrangement joins TRBV6-4 to TRBJ2-1; maybe TRBD2 (5 bases). The length of the CDR3 is 15 residues. V shed 3 bases and J shed 0 bases, with 9 bases lying between them. CDR1 MRHNA and CDR2 SNTAGT come from the germline V gene. DNA for the CDR3: TGTGCCAGCAGTGAAGGCGGGTCCTCCTACAATGAGCAGTTCTTC. Its translation is CASSEGGSSYNEQFF.